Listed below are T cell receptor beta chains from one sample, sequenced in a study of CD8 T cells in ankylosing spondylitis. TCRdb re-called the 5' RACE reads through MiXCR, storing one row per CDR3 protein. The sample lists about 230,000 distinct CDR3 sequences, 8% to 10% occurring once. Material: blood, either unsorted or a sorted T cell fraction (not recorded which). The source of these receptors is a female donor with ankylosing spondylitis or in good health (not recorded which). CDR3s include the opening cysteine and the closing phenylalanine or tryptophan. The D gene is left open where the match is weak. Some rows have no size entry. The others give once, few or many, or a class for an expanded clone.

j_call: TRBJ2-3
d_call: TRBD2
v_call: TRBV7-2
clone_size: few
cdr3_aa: CASSFRLAGITDTQYF
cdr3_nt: TGTGCCAGCAGCTTCCGGCTAGCGGGCATCACAGATACGCAGTATTTT

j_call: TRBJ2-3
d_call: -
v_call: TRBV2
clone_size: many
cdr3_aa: CASGTVTDTQYF
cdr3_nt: TGTGCCAGCGGGACGGTCACAGATACGCAGTATTTT

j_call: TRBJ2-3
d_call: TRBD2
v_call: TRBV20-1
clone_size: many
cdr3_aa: CSARDGGAGGQFRTDTQYF
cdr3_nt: TGCAGTGCTAGAGATGGTGGAGCGGGAGGGCAGTTTCGCACAGATACGCAGTATTTT

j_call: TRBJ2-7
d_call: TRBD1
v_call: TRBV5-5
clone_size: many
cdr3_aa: CASRRGQGAVYEQYF
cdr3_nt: TGTGCCAGCAGACGGGGACAGGGGGCGGTCTACGAGCAGTACTTC

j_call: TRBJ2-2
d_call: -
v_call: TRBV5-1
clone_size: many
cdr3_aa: CASSLGTPTGELFF
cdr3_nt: TGCGCCAGCAGCTTGGGGACACCGACCGGGGAGCTGTTTTTT

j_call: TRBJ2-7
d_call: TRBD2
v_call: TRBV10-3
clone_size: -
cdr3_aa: CAISDPSGRDEQYF
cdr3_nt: TGTGCCATCAGTGATCCTAGCGGGCGAGACGAGCAGTACTTC

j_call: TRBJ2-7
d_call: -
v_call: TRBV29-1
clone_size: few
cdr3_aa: CSVTTGDLYEQYF
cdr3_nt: TGCAGCGTTACGACCGGGGACTTGTACGAGCAGTACTTC

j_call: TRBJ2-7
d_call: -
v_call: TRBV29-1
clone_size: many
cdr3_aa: CSVLESSYEQYF
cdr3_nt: TGCAGCGTTCTAGAGAGCTCCTACGAGCAGTACTTC

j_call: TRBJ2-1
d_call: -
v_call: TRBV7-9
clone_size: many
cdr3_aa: CASSLAQNEQFF
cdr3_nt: TGTGCCAGCAGCTTAGCACAAAATGAGCAGTTCTTC

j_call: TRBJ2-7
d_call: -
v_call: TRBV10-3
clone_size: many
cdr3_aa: CAISGGVLPYEQYF
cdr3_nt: TGTGCCATCAGTGGGGGGGTTCTCCCCTACGAGCAGTACTTC

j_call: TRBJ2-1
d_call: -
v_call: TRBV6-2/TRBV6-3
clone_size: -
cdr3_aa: CARRPAFF
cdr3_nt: TGTGCCCGGAGGCCCGCGTTCTTC

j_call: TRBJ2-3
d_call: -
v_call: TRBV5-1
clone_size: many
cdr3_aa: CASSSRRAGTDTQYF
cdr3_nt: TGCGCCAGCAGCTCCAGGAGAGCCGGCACAGATACGCAGTATTTT

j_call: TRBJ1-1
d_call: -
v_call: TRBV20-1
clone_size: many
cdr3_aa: CSASLVEAFF
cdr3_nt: TGCAGTGCTAGTCTCGTTGAAGCTTTCTTT

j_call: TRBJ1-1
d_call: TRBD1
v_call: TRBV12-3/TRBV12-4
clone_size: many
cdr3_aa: CASSSPPDRTNTEAFF
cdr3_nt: TGTGCCAGCAGCTCACCTCCGGACAGGACGAACACTGAAGCTTTCTTT

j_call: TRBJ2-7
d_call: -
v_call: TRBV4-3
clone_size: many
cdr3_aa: CASSQSTGVGHEQYF
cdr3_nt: TGCGCCAGCAGCCAATCGACAGGTGTAGGACACGAGCAGTACTTC

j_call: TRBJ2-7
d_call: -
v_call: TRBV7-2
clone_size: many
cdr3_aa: CASSLVSGQSYEQYF
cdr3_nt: TGTGCCAGCAGCTTAGTTTCCGGACAGTCCTACGAGCAGTACTTC

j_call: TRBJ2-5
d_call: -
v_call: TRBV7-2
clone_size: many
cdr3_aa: CASSLVHRVETQYF
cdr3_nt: TGTGCCAGCAGCTTAGTTCACAGGGTGGAGACCCAGTACTTC

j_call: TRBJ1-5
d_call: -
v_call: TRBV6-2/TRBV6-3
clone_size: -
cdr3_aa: CASSYGQGRASQHF
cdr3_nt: TGTGCCAGCAGTTACGGGCAGGGGAGAGCGTCCCAGCATTTT

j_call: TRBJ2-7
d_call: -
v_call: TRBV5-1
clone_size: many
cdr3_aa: CASTAKDGTYEQYF
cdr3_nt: TGCGCCAGCACGGCGAAAGACGGAACCTACGAGCAGTACTTC

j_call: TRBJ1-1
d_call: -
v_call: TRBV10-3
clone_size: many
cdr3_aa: CAISEGWNTEAFF
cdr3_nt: TGTGCCATCAGTGAGGGGTGGAACACTGAAGCTTTCTTT

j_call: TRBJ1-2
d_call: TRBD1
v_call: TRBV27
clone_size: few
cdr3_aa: CASSLSGQGALGYTF
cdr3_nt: TGTGCCAGCAGTTTATCAGGACAGGGGGCTCTCGGCTACACCTTC

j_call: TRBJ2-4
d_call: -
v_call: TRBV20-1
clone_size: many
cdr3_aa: CSAAKEGDGNIQYF
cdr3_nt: TGCAGTGCTGCAAAGGAGGGAGACGGGAACATTCAGTACTTC

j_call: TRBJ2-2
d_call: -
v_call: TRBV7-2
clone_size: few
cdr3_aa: CASSWGGVNTGELFF
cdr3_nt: TGTGCCAGCAGCTGGGGTGGGGTAAACACCGGGGAGCTGTTTTTT

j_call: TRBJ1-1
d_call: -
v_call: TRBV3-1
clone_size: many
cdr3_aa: CASSQQGVNTEAFF
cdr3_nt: TGTGCCAGCAGCCAACAAGGGGTCAACACTGAAGCTTTCTTT

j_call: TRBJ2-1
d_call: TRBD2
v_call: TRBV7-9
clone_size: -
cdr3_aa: CASSSKLAGGDNEQFF
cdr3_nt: TGTGCCAGCAGCTCAAAGCTAGCGGGAGGGGACAATGAGCAGTTCTTC

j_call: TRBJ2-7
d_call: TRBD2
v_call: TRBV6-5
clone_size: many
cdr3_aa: CASSYFGGEQYF
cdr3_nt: TGTGCCAGCAGTTACTTCGGGGGGGAGCAGTACTTC

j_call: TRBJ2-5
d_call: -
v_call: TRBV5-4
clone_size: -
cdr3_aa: CASSLVWRQEIQYF
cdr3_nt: TGTGCCAGCAGCTTGGTCTGGAGACAAGAGATCCAGTACTTC

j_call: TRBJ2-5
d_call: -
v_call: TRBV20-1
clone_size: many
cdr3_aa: CSARDLARDRETQYF
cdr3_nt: TGCAGTGCTAGAGACTTAGCACGGGATCGTGAGACCCAGTACTTC

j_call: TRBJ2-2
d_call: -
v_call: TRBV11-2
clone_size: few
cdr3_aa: CASSPILTQFITNTGELFF
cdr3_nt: TGTGCCAGCAGCCCTATACTGACACAATTTATCACGAACACCGGGGAGCTGTTTTTT

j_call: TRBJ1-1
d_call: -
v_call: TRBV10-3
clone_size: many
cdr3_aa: CAISEGGQGAEAFF
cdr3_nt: TGTGCCATCAGTGAGGGAGGTCAAGGCGCTGAAGCTTTCTTT

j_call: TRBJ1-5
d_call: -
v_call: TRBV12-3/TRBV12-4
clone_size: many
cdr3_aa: CASSLRGAQPQHF
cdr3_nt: TGTGCCAGCAGTTTAAGGGGGGCTCAGCCCCAGCATTTT

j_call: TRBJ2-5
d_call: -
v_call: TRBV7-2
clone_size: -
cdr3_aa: CASSGRDHRRQGTQYF
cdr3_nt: TGTGCCAGCAGCGGTCGGGACCACCGCAGACAAGGGACCCAGTACTTC

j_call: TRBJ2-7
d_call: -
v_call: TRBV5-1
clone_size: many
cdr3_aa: CASSEDPYYEQYF
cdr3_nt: TGCGCCAGCAGCGAAGACCCTTACTACGAGCAGTACTTC

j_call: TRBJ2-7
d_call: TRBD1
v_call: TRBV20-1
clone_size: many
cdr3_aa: CSARNAGTDSYEQYF
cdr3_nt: TGCAGTGCTCGAAACGCCGGGACAGATTCCTACGAGCAGTACTTC

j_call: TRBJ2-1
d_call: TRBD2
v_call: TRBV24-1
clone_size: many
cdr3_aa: CATSDPGGSGSGEQFF
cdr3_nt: TGTGCCACCAGTGACCCTGGGGGTAGCGGGAGCGGTGAGCAGTTCTTC

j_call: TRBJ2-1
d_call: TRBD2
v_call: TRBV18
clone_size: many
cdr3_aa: CASSPTSGRRNNEQFF
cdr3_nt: TGTGCCAGCTCACCAACTAGCGGGAGGAGGAACAATGAGCAGTTCTTC

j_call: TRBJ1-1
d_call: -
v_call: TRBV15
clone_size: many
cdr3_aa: CATSINRARAEAFF
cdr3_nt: TGTGCCACCAGCATAAACCGGGCAAGGGCTGAAGCTTTCTTT

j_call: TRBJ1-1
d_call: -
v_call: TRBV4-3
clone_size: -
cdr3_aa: CASSQEGRTWVAEAFF
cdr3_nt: TGCGCCAGCAGCCAAGAAGGTCGGACATGGGTAGCTGAAGCTTTCTTT

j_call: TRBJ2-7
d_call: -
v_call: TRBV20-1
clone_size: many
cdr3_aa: CSALDFGYEQYF
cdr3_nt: TGCAGTGCTCTAGACTTTGGCTACGAGCAGTACTTC

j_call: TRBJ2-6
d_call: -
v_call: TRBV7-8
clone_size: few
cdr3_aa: CASSAQDWAGANVLTF
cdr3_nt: TGTGCCAGCTCGGCCCAGGACTGGGCTGGGGCCAACGTCCTGACTTTC

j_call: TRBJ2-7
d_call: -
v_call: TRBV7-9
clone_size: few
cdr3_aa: CASSSERRLYEQYF
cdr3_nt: TGTGCCAGCAGCTCCGAGCGGAGACTCTACGAGCAGTACTTC